This T cell receptor beta chain was found in a study of early T cells in non-severe SARS-CoV-2 infection. General observations from the study: Private and CD4 specificities were missed by VDJdb matching, which favored anti-spike CD8 responses.

Trimming left V 7 bases short and J 4 bases short, with 13 bases between. Germline CDR1 SQVTM, CDR2 ANQGSEA. This CDR3 comprises 13 residues. This clonotype was found many times. Its target is unknown. TCRdb reprocessed the 5' RACE reads via MiXCR and lists one record per CDR3 protein. Of approximately 31,000 distinct CDR3 sequences listed, approximately 5.4% are singletons. The chain links TRBV29-1 to TRBJ2-2, with D possibly matching TRBD1 (7 bases). This sequence originates from an adult who was a healthcare worker with PCR-confirmed SARS-CoV-2 infection or an uninfected control (not recorded which). The sequencing input was whole blood. DNA of the CDR3: TGCAGCGCATACCAGGGGGGCACCGGGGAGCTGTTTTTT. It translates to CSAYQGGTGELFF.